Listed below are T cell receptor beta chains from one sample, sequenced in a study of regulatory T cells in long-lasting Graves disease. TCRdb passed the multiplex PCR reads through MiXCR, listing each CDR3 protein once. The sample yields 450,000 to 650,000 distinct CDR3 sequences, about 16% seen once. This sample also belongs to another study, concerning T cells in Graves' hyperthyroidism and ophthalmopathy.

Here the sequenced sample was peripheral blood mononuclear cells (PBMCs), taken at new diagnosis, from a patient treated with antithyroid drugs. These receptor sequences come from a woman aged 35 to 59 with Graves disease. Both conserved end residues are part of each CDR3. A D gene is named only where the DNA matches it firmly. Size values are once, few and many counts, or a class for expanded clones, and some rows have none.

TRBJ2-5	TRBV20-1	few	NA	13	CSASHPVKETQYF	TGCAGTGCTAGTCACCCAGTTAAAGAGACCCAGTACTTC
TRBJ2-7	TRBV24-1	many	NA	15	CATSDSTGPDNEQYF	TGTGCCACCAGTGATAGCACAGGGCCGGACAACGAGCAGTACTTC
TRBJ1-2	TRBV20-1	few	NA	13	CSASREVYVGYTF	TGCAGTGCTAGCCGGGAGGTGTATGTGGGCTACACCTTC
TRBJ2-7	TRBV5-5	NA	NA	15	CASSLVSRERYEQYF	TGTGCCAGCAGCTTGGTGAGCAGGGAACGGTACGAGCAGTACTTC
TRBJ1-2	TRBV6-5	few	NA	13	CASSYRTGYGYTF	TGTGCCAGCAGTTACAGGACGGGCTATGGCTACACCTTC
TRBJ2-3	TRBV10-1	few	TRBD1	16	CASSESRTGEGDTQYF	TGCGCCAGCAGTGAGTCACGGACAGGGGAGGGGGATACGCAGTATTTT
TRBJ2-5	TRBV6-2/TRBV6-3	many	TRBD1	16	CASSPPGQGYGETQYF	TGTGCCAGCAGTCCGCCGGGACAGGGTTATGGAGAGACCCAGTACTTC
TRBJ1-1	TRBV3-1	many	NA	13	CASSLGRRTEAFF	TGTGCCAGCAGTTTGGGGAGGAGAACTGAAGCTTTCTTT
TRBJ2-7	TRBV10-3	few	NA	14	CAIKSETGPYEQYF	TGTGCCATCAAGTCAGAGACAGGACCCTACGAGCAGTACTTC
TRBJ1-5	TRBV11-1	NA	NA	13	CASSPGDSEPQHF	TGTGCCAGCAGTCCCGGGGACTCGGAACCCCAGCATTTT
TRBJ1-1	TRBV25-1	NA	NA	13	CASRNHRATEAFF	TGTGCCAGCAGGAACCATCGAGCCACTGAAGCTTTCTTT
TRBJ2-7	TRBV9	NA	TRBD2	13	CASSFDGGSEQYF	TGTGCCAGCAGCTTTGACGGGGGGAGCGAGCAGTACTTC
TRBJ2-1	TRBV9	few	NA	14	CASSLGTQNEQQFF	TGTGCCAGCAGCCTCGGGACTCAAAATGAGCAGCAGTTCTTC
TRBJ1-2	TRBV29-1	NA	TRBD1	12	CSVLDRGYGYTF	TGCAGCGTTCTAGACAGGGGGTATGGCTACACCTTC
TRBJ2-2	TRBV29-1	once	NA	13	CSVEEENTGELFF	TGCAGCGTTGAAGAGGAGAACACCGGGGAGCTGTTTTTT
TRBJ2-5	TRBV29-1	few	TRBD2	17	CSVEDTTPGGHQETQYF	TGCAGCGTTGAAGACACCACCCCGGGAGGTCACCAAGAGACCCAGTACTTC
TRBJ2-7	TRBV6-1	few	NA	15	CASTATDRGSYEQYF	TGTGCCAGCACCGCAACCGACCGGGGCTCCTACGAGCAGTACTTC
TRBJ2-1	TRBV11-2	many	NA	14	CASTAPSSVNEQFF	TGTGCCAGCACCGCTCCCTCCAGCGTCAATGAGCAGTTCTTC
TRBJ1-5	TRBV18	many	NA	16	CASSPDAGRGNQPQHF	TGTGCCAGCTCACCGGACGCCGGCCGGGGCAATCAGCCCCAGCATTTT
TRBJ2-2	TRBV25-1	few	NA	14	CAAEDIMNTGELFF	TGTGCCGCTGAAGACATTATGAACACCGGGGAGCTGTTTTTT
TRBJ1-2	TRBV2	NA	NA	16	CARSAPDVGGPYGYTF	TGTGCCAGGTCAGCCCCCGATGTTGGGGGGCCATATGGCTACACCTTC
TRBJ2-2	TRBV2	many	NA	15	CASIWGTANTGELFF	TGTGCCAGCATCTGGGGGACCGCGAACACCGGGGAGCTGTTTTTT